This T cell receptor beta chain was sequenced during a study of OX40 agonist ivuxolimab in advanced cancers. Study as a whole: Eligibility admitted prior anti-PD-1, anti-PD-L1 or anti-CTLA-4 therapy; about 39% had some.

Libraries were prepared by immunoSEQ multiplex PCR; TCRdb keeps only in-frame clonotypes and omits some of them. The table lists roughly 74,000 clones, around 93% of them singletons. V lost 8 bases, J lost 5 bases, and 6 bases lay in between. CDR1 and CDR2 (germline): SNHLY, FYNNEI. This CDR3 comprises 11 residues. The chain couples TRBV2 to TRBJ1-4; D not certain. This specimen consisted of CD4+ or CD8+ T cells sorted from blood, obtained in a trial of the OX40 agonist ivuxolimab. The sequence was obtained from an adult with an advanced solid tumor such as melanoma, head and neck, liver or kidney cancer. CDR3 sequence (DNA): TGTGCCAGCGCCAAGAATGAAAAACTGTTTTTT. This codes for CASAKNEKLFF.